Listed below are T cell receptor beta chains from one sample, sequenced in a study of early T cells in non-severe SARS-CoV-2 infection. TCRdb fed the 5' RACE reads into MiXCR, producing one record per CDR3 protein. The sample includes 60,000 to 65,000 distinct CDR3 sequences, roughly 9% of them seen just once. Sample: whole blood, taken at baseline. These receptor sequences come from an adult who was a healthcare worker with PCR-confirmed SARS-CoV-2 infection or an uninfected control (not recorded which). Both conserved end residues are part of each CDR3. A D gene is named only where the DNA matches it firmly. Size tells how often a clone was seen (once, few, many) or the class of an expanded clone, and some rows leave it out.

j_call clone_size cdr3_length v_call d_call cdr3_nt cdr3_aa
TRBJ2-1 many 15 TRBV19 TRBD2 TGTGCCAGTAGCTGGACTAGCGGGAGTAGTAATGAGCAGTTCTTC CASSWTSGSSNEQFF
TRBJ2-5 few 17 TRBV12-3/TRBV12-4 NA TGTGCCAGCAGCTTAGGGACCGGGACATTGAATCAAGAGACCCAGTACTTC CASSLGTGTLNQETQYF
TRBJ2-3 few 14 TRBV12-3/TRBV12-4 TRBD2 TGTGCCAGCAACCGAGCGGGAGAAAGCGTAACGCAGTATTTT CASNRAGESVTQYF
TRBJ1-2 few 14 TRBV9 TRBD1 TGTGCCAGCAGGGCAACAGGGGAGACGTATGGCTACACCTTC CASRATGETYGYTF
TRBJ2-7 many 18 TRBV6-6 TRBD2 TGTGCCAGCAGTTACTCGCTACTAGCGGGAGGTTCCTCCTACGAGCAGTACTTC CASSYSLLAGGSSYEQYF
TRBJ2-5 NA 13 TRBV20-1 TRBD1 TGCAGTGCTAGAGCGACAGGGAAAGAGACCCAGTACTTC CSARATGKETQYF
TRBJ1-6 NA 15 TRBV7-3 NA TGTGCCAGCAGCTTAGAGAGCTCCTATAATTCACCCCTCCACTTT CASSLESSYNSPLHF
TRBJ2-1 many 15 TRBV20-1 TRBD2 TGCAGTGCCTTTAGCGGGAGGGACTCCTACAATGAGCAGTTCTTC CSAFSGRDSYNEQFF
TRBJ1-4 many 15 TRBV11-2 NA TGTGCCAGCAGCTTAGACGTCTTCGGTGGCGAAAAACTGTTTTTT CASSLDVFGGEKLFF
TRBJ1-2 NA 15 TRBV7-2 TRBD1 TGTGCCAGCAGCTTAAGAATCAGGGGGGACTATGGCTACACCTTC CASSLRIRGDYGYTF
TRBJ2-5 few 17 TRBV4-1 TRBD2 TGCGCCAGCAGCCAGCCTACTAGCGGGAGAAGTGCAGAGACCCAGTACTTC CASSQPTSGRSAETQYF
TRBJ2-3 few 12 TRBV2 NA TGTGCCAGCAGCCTATACCAGGATACGCAGTATTTT CASSLYQDTQYF
TRBJ2-2 few 18 TRBV2 TRBD1 TGTGCCAGCAGTTTACGACCCGGGACAGGGGAAATCGTTGGGGAGCTGTTTTTT CASSLRPGTGEIVGELFF
TRBJ1-4 many 14 TRBV5-1 NA TGCGCCAGCAGCTTGGGCGGGGGCGCTGAAAAACTGTTTTTT CASSLGGGAEKLFF
TRBJ1-4 many 15 TRBV3-1 NA TGTGCCAGCAGCATGTGGGAAAAGGCTGGGGAAAAACTGTTTTTT CASSMWEKAGEKLFF
TRBJ2-2 NA 16 TRBV20-1 TRBD2 TGCAGTGCTAAAGTAGCGGGAGGGCCGGGCACCGGGGAGCTGTTTTTT CSAKVAGGPGTGELFF
TRBJ2-4 many 16 TRBV12-3/TRBV12-4 NA TGTGCCAGCAGCCCCGTGGGGTTAGATTCCAAAAACATTCAGTACTTC CASSPVGLDSKNIQYF
TRBJ1-2 NA 18 TRBV7-9 TRBD1 TGTGCCAGCAGCGGCGGTCCCGGGACAGGAGACGCTAACTATGGCTACACCTTC CASSGGPGTGDANYGYTF
TRBJ2-1 NA 14 TRBV20-1 TRBD2 TGCAGTGCTCAGAGCGGGAGTACCTACAATGAGCAGTTCTTC CSAQSGSTYNEQFF
TRBJ2-7 many 17 TRBV13 TRBD1 TGTGCCAGCAGCCACACCGCAAAAAGGGACAGATACTACGAGCAGTACTTC CASSHTAKRDRYYEQYF
TRBJ2-1 few 15 TRBV27 TRBD2 TGTGCCAGCAGTGTGGGACTAGCCCCCTACAATGAGCAGTTCTTC CASSVGLAPYNEQFF
TRBJ2-2 few 15 TRBV5-1 NA TGCGCCAGCAGCTTGGGGACCCTAAACACCGGGGAGCTGTTTTTT CASSLGTLNTGELFF
TRBJ2-3 many 15 TRBV30 TRBD2 TGTGCCTGGGGAAACGGACTAGCGGGCACAGATACGCAGTATTTT CAWGNGLAGTDTQYF
TRBJ2-1 many 13 TRBV20-1 NA TGCAGTGCTAGAGAGAGCTCCTACAATGAGCAGTTCTTC CSARESSYNEQFF
TRBJ2-3 many 14 TRBV5-1 NA TGCGCCAGCAGCTTGGGGGCTTGGACAGATACGCAGTATTTT CASSLGAWTDTQYF
TRBJ1-1 NA 13 TRBV29-1 NA TGCAGCGTTGACAGGACAGTCAACACTGAAGCTTTCTTT CSVDRTVNTEAFF
TRBJ2-7 NA 16 TRBV20-1 TRBD2 TGCAGTGCTCCCCAAAGGGGCGGGAGGGGGTCCTACGAGCAGTACTTC CSAPQRGGRGSYEQYF
TRBJ2-5 few 18 TRBV12-3/TRBV12-4 NA TGTGCCAGCAGTCCGGACTTCGGGGCAGGAAGGGCCCAAGAGACCCAGTACTTC CASSPDFGAGRAQETQYF
TRBJ2-2 NA 14 TRBV27 NA TGTGCCAGCAAACGCGGAGTCGGCACCGGGGAGCTGTTTTTT CASKRGVGTGELFF
TRBJ1-1 few 13 TRBV12-3/TRBV12-4 TRBD1 TGTGCCAGCAGTTTAGCACAGGGGACTGAAGCTTTCTTT CASSLAQGTEAFF
TRBJ1-1 few 15 TRBV18 TRBD1 TGTGCCAGCCCCCCTCCAGGGGGAAGGAACACTGAAGCTTTCTTT CASPPPGGRNTEAFF
TRBJ2-3 NA 15 TRBV7-2 TRBD2 TGTGCCAGCAGCTTAGCCTCGACTAGCGGAGATACGCAGTATTTT CASSLASTSGDTQYF
TRBJ2-5 many 13 TRBV6-5 NA TGTGCCAGCAGTTACTGGGCACAGGAGACCCAGTACTTC CASSYWAQETQYF
TRBJ2-7 many 17 TRBV7-6 TRBD2 TGTGCCAGCAGCTTAGAGGAAGGTAGCGGGAGCCCCTACGAGCAGTACTTC CASSLEEGSGSPYEQYF
TRBJ2-1 few 14 TRBV4-1 TRBD2 TGCGCCAGCAGCAATCAGCGGGAGGGCGGTGAGCAGTTCTTC CASSNQREGGEQFF
TRBJ2-5 many 15 TRBV9 NA TGTGCCAGCAGCGTAGGGAATGGTCGGGGAGAGACCCAGTACTTC CASSVGNGRGETQYF
TRBJ2-1 NA 14 TRBV7-8 NA TGTGCCAGCAGCTCCGGCGTGAGCGTCAATGAGCAGTTCTTC CASSSGVSVNEQFF
TRBJ2-3 many 12 TRBV7-9 NA TGTGCCAGCAGCTTATCGACGGATACGCAGTATTTT CASSLSTDTQYF
TRBJ2-5 many 16 TRBV11-2 NA TGTGCCAGCAGCTCGGGGGTAGCCACGTACCAAGAGACCCAGTACTTC CASSSGVATYQETQYF
TRBJ1-1 NA 15 TRBV20-1 TRBD1 TGCAGTGCTAGAGCTTTCAGGGACAGGGATACTGAAGCTTTCTTT CSARAFRDRDTEAFF
TRBJ2-1 NA 15 TRBV7-2 TRBD2 TGTGCCAGCAGCCCAGGACTAGCGGCAAACAATGAGCAGTTCTTC CASSPGLAANNEQFF
TRBJ1-5 many 14 TRBV12-3/TRBV12-4 NA TGTGCCAGCAGTGCAACAGGGTCCCAACAGCCCCAGCATTTT CASSATGSQQPQHF